This TCR beta chain was sequenced for a study of blood T cell repertoires in COVID-19. Looking at the study overall: T cells, B-cell-depleted T cells, or PBMCs supplied cDNA or gDNA.

The protocol was immunoSEQ multiplex PCR, while the TCRdb copy is restricted to in-frame clones and leaves out a portion. The sample records tens of thousands of clones, roughly 70% being singletons. Seattle enrolled patients during active infection and tracked them longitudinally. Germline CDR1 is LGHDT and CDR2 is YNNKEL (reference sequence). V shed 1 base and J 1 base; nucleotides not matched to a gene: 0. CDR3 length: 14 amino acids. The material sequenced was peripheral blood. This TCR was recovered from a man between 65 and 85 years old with COVID-19, enrolled during active disease. The rearrangement uses TRBV3-1 (or the pseudogene TRBV3-2) and TRBJ1-1; the match to TRBD1 covers 7 bases. This CDR3 reads CASSQGQGNTEAFF. The CDR3 region has the DNA TGTGCCAGCAGCCAAGGACAGGGGAACACTGAAGCTTTCTTT.